This TCR beta chain stems from a study of blood T cell repertoires in COVID-19. Profiled with immunoSEQ multiplex PCR; TCRdb holds only in-frame clones, not every one. The profile shows over 70,000 clones, 80% of them singletons. After removal of 4 bases from V and 5 bases from J, the junction contained 17 bases not matched to a gene. Germline CDR1 is KGHSH and CDR2 is LQKENI. This CDR3 spans 18 amino acids. Sequenced sample: peripheral blood. The rearrangement links TRBV18 to TRBJ2-3; 8 bases align to TRBD1. The sequence was obtained from an older man who had recovered from COVID-19. The CDR3 spells CASSLNPGTGLAGDTQYF. The CDR3 DNA sequence: TGTGCCAGCTCACTAAACCCCGGGACAGGTCTTGCGGGAGATACGCAGTATTTT.